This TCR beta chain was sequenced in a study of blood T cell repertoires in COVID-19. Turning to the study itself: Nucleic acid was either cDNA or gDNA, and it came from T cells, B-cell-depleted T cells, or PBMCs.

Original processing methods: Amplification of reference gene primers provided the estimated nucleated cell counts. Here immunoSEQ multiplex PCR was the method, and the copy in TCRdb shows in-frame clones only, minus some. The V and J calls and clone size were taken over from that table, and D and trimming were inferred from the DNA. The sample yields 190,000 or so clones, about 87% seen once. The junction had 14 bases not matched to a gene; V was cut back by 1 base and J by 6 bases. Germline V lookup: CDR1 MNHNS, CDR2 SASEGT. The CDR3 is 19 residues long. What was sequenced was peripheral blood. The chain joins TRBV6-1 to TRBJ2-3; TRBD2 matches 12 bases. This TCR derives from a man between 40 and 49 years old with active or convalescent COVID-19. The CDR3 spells CASSEVLWASGGGRDTQYF. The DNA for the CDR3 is TGTGCCAGCAGTGAAGTTTTATGGGCTAGCGGGGGGGGTCGGGATACGCAGTATTTT.